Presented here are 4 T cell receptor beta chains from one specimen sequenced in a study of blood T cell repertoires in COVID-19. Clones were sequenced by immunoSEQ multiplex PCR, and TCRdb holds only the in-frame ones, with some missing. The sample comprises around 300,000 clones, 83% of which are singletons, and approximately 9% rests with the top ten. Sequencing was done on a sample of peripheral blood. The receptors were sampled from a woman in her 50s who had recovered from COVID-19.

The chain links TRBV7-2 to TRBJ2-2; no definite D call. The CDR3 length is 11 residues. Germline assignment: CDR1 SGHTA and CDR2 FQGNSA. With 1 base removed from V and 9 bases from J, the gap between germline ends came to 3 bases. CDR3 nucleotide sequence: TGTGCCAGCAGCTTAGTCAGGGAGCTGTTTTTT. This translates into CASSLVRELFF.

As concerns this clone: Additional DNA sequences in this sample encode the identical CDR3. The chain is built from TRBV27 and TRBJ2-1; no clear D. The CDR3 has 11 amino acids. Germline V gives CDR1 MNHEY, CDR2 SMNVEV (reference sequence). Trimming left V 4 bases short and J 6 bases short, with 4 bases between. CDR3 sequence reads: CASSSGNEQFF. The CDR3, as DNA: TGTGCCAGCAGTTCGGGCAATGAGCAGTTCTTC.

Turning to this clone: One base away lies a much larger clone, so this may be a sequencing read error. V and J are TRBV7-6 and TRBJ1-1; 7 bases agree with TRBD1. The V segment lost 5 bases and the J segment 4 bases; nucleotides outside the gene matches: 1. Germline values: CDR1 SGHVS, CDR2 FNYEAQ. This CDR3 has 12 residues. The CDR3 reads CASSPGGTEAFF. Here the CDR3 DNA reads TGTGCCAGCAGCCCAGGGGGCACTGAAGCTTTCTTT.

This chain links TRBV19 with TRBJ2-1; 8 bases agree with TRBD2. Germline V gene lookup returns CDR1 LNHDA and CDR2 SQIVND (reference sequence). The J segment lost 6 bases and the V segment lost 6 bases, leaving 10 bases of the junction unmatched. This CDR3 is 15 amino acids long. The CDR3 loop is CASRLAGKRTNEQFF. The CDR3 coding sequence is TGTGCCAGTAGATTAGCGGGAAAGAGAACCAATGAGCAGTTCTTC.